This T cell receptor beta chain was identified in a study of shared clonotypes between healthy human individuals. At the level of the study: Per-donor plates numbered three CD4 naive, three CD4 memory, two CD8 naive and one CD8 memory.

Worth noting for this clone: Antigen specificity is unknown.

V was shortened by 4 bases and J by 12 bases, with 17 bases between the two germline ends. The CDR3 is 12 amino acids. Germline V gene data show CDR1 as SGHDT and CDR2 as YYEEEE. Points from the study as a whole: The study generally estimated greater richness for naive than memory subsets. The sampled material consisted only of blood, and tissue repertoires are likely to differ. Even with large depth, rarefaction showed that sorted-subset sequencing was incomplete.

Selected positively for CCR7 and CD45RO-negative, naive CD8 cells excluded terminally differentiated effector memory CD45RA+ cells. Clones were read by immunoSEQ multiplex PCR, and TCRdb kept only the in-frame ones, dropping some. The repertoire consists of about 820,000 clones, with 80% to 95% occurring once and the leading ten covering 24%. The sample comprised naive CD8+ T cells sorted from blood. The chain uses TRBV5-6 and TRBJ2-7, with a possible D match to TRBD2 (6 bases). This receptor was taken from a man aged 30 to 39 in good health. The CDR3 reads CASSTEAREVYF. The CDR3 nucleotides read TGTGCCAGCAGCACTGAGGCCAGGGAGGTGTACTTC.